This TCR beta chain was profiled in a study of blood T cell repertoires in COVID-19. Original handling: Reference gene primers were amplified, and this amplification served to estimate nucleated cell counts. TCRdb's table, derived via immunoSEQ multiplex PCR, lists solely in-frame clones and lacks some. V and J calls and clone size follow that table, whereas D and trimming were derived from the DNA. This sample has roughly 41,000 clones, with approximately 90% found just once. Germline V gene data show CDR1 as MNHEY and CDR2 as SMNVEV (reference sequence). The CDR3 is 18 residues long. Germline trimming cut 1 base from V and 5 bases from J; bases unmatched to any gene: 7.

What was sequenced was peripheral blood. The V call is TRBV27, the J call TRBJ2-2; the match to TRBD2 covers 13 bases. This TCR was recovered from a man between 60 and 75 years old with active COVID-19. CDR3 in amino acids: CASSLLGLAGLATGELFF. The DNA for the CDR3 is TGTGCCAGCAGTTTATTGGGACTAGCGGGATTAGCGACCGGGGAGCTGTTTTTT.